The source of this T cell receptor beta chain is a study of identical twins. Using its own MiXCR run on the 5' RACE reads, TCRdb lists one record per CDR3 protein. The table lists roughly 1,500,000 distinct CDR3 sequences, roughly 35% of them singletons. Trimming cost V 3 bases and J 7 bases, with 17 bases left between them. CDR3 length equals 14 residues. Germline values: CDR1 SQVTM, CDR2 ANQGSEA. The sequenced sample was cord blood. The rearrangement uses TRBV29-1 and TRBJ2-3, with a weak D call TRBD1 (5 bases). This clonotype originated in a newborn girl in good health. The DNA for the CDR3 is TGCAGCGTTGAGCGGCAGGGAAAGGGAAATACGCAGTATTTT. Translation: CSVERQGKGNTQYF.